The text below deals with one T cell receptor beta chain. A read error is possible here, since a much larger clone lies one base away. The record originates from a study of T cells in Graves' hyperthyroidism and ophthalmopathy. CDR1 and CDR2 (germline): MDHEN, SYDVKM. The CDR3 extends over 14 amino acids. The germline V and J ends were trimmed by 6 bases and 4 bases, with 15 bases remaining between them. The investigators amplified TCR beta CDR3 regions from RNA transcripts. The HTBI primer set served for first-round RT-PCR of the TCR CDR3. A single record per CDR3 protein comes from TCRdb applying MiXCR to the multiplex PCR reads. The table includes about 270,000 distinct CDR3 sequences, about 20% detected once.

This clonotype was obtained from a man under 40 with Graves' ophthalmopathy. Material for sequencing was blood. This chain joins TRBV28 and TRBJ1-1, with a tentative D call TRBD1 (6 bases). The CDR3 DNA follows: TGTGCCAGCAGACCCGGGACACCGAGCACTGAAGCTTTCTTT. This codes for CASRPGTPSTEAFF.